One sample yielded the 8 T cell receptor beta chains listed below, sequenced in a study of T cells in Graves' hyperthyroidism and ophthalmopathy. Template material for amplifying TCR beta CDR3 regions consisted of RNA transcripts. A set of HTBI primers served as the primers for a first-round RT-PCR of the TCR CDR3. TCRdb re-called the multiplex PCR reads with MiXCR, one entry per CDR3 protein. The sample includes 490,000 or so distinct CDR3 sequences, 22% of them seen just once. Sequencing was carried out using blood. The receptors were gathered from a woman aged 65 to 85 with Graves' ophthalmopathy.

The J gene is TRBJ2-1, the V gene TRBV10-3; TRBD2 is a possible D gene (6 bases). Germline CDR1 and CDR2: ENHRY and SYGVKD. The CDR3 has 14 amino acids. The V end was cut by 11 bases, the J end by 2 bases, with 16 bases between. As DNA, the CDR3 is TGTGCCGTCGCTAGCGAGAGGGCCTACAATGAGCAGTTCTTC. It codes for CAVASERAYNEQFF.

CDR3 bases: TGCGCCAGCAGCTTGAGGACAGGGGGTGTCGAGCAGTACTTC. Amino acids: CASSLRTGGVEQYF. The gene calls are TRBV5-1 and TRBJ2-7; 10 nucleotides match TRBD1. Germline-derived CDR1 and CDR2 are SGHRS and YFSETQ. The length of the CDR3 is 14 residues. With V trimmed by 1 base and J by 6 bases, 4 bases remained unmatched.

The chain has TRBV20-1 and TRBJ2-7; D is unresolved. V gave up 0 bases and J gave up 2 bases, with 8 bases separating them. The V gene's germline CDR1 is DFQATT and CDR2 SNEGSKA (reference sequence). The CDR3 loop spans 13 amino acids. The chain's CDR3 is CSARDSSTYEQYF. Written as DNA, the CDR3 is TGCAGTGCTAGAGATAGTTCTACCTACGAGCAGTACTTC.

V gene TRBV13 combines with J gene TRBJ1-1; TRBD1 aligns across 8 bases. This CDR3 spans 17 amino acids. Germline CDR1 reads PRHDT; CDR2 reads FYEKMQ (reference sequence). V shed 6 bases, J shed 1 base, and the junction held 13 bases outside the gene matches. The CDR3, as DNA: TGTGCCAGCAGGGAGGGCGGGACAGGCCCCACGAACACTGAAGCTTTCTTT. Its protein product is CASREGGTGPTNTEAFF.

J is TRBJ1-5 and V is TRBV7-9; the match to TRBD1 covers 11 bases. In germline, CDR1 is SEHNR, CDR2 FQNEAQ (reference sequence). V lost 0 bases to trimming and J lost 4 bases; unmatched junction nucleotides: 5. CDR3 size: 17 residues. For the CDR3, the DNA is TGTGCCAGCAGCTTAGCGTTCGGGACAGGGGGAAATCAGCCCCAGCATTTT. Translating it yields CASSLAFGTGGNQPQHF.

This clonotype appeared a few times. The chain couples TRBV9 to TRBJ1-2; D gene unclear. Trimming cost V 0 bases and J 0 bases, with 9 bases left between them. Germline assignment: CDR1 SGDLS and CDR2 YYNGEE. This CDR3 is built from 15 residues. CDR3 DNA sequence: TGTGCCAGCAGCGTAGCGGTCAGTTCTAACTATGGCTACACCTTC. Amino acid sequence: CASSVAVSSNYGYTF.

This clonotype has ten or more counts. The CDR3 bases are TGTGCCAGCAGCACGTCGTTGGATCAGCCCCAGCATTTT. This translates into CASSTSLDQPQHF. V is TRBV11-2 and J is TRBJ1-5, with D hard to call. The CDR3 length is 13 residues. Germline CDR1 and CDR2: SGHAT and FQNNGV. The V end lost 5 bases, the J end lost 5 bases, and 10 bases lay between the germline ends. The complete variable domain, with remaining parts taken from reference TRBV11-2 and TRBJ1-5, reads EAGVAQSPRYKIIEKRQSVAFWCNPISGHATLYWYQQILGQGPKLLIQFQNNGVVDDSQLPKDRFSAERLKGVDSTLKIQPAKLEDSAVYLCASSTSLDQPQHFGDGTRLSIL.

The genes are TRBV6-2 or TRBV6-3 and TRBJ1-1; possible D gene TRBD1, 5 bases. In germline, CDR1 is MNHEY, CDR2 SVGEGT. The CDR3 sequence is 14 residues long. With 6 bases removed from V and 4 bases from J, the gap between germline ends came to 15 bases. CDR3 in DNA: TGTGCCAGCAGAGCAGGGTTTGTCCGCACTGAAGCTTTCTTT. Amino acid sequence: CASRAGFVRTEAFF.